These 16 T cell receptor beta chains share one sample of origin, sequenced in a study of blood T cell repertoires in COVID-19. TCRdb's table, derived via immunoSEQ multiplex PCR, lists solely in-frame clones and lacks some. The table includes 93,000 or so clones, around 89% detected once. Source material: peripheral blood. These receptors all stem from a woman aged 55-75 years with acute or convalescent COVID-19.

The rearrangement uses TRBV24-1 and TRBJ1-1; no reliable D call. The germline V gene has CDR1 KGHDR and CDR2 SFDVKD. The CDR3 totals 13 residues. V was shortened by 5 bases and J by 7 bases, with 13 bases between the two germline ends. Here the CDR3 DNA reads TGTGCCACCAGTGGGGCTGGAGGCCGTGAAGCTTTCTTT. It translates to CATSGAGGREAFF.

This sequence joins TRBV5-6 and TRBJ2-5, with a weak D call TRBD2 (6 bases). The CDR3 spans 13 residues. Deletions cut 2 bases from V and 6 bases from J, with 11 bases between. Germline V gene sequence: CDR1 SGHDT, CDR2 YYEEEE. The CDR3, as DNA: TGTGCCAGCAGCTTCTCGGGAGTAAAGACCCAGTACTTC. Encoded protein: CASSFSGVKTQYF.

The gene calls are TRBV9 and TRBJ2-2, with D tentatively TRBD2 (6 bases). V was clipped by 4 bases and J by 8 bases, with 21 bases between them. The CDR3 runs 16 residues. The germline gives CDR1 SGDLS, CDR2 YYNGEE. Here the CDR3 DNA reads TGTGCCAGCAGCACCGAGGGCGGGAACCGCCTGGGGGAGCTGTTTTTT. It specifies CASSTEGGNRLGELFF. The variable domain in full, with the rest retrieved from reference TRBV9 and TRBJ2-2, is DSGVTQTPKHLITATGQRVTLRCSPRSGDLSVYWYQQSLDQGLQFLIQYYNGEERAKGNILERFSAQQFPDLHSELNLSSLELGDSALYFCASSTEGGNRLGELFFGEGSRLTVL.

About this clone itself: Sequence at one end of the junction differs from germline and may be a read error. This rearrangement joins TRBV28 to TRBJ1-5, with unresolved D. Germline CDR1 is MDHEN and CDR2 is SYDVKM. CDR3 size: 14 residues. The CDR3 loop is CASSSNPSDQPQHF. Written as DNA, the CDR3 is TGTGCCAGCAGTTCAAACCCTAGCGATCAGCCCCAGCATTTT.

The chain recombines TRBV5-4 with TRBJ1-2; 7 nucleotides align to TRBD1. The CDR3 has 13 residues. Germline CDR1 SGHNT, CDR2 YYREEE (reference sequence). After removal of 3 bases from V and 4 bases from J, the junction contained 3 bases not matched to a gene. The CDR3 bases are TGTGCCAGCAGCTCCCGGGACAGCTATGGCTACACCTTC. Its protein product is CASSSRDSYGYTF.

The V and J genes are TRBV11-1 and TRBJ2-7; D not resolved. Germline V gives CDR1 SGHAT, CDR2 FQDESV (reference sequence). The CDR3 has 14 residues. Trimming pared 1 base from V and 7 bases from J, leaving 14 bases between. The CDR3 loop is CASSLEAGPGEQYV. The DNA of the CDR3 is TGTGCCAGCAGCTTAGAGGCCGGCCCGGGTGAGCAGTACGTC.

The gene calls are TRBV5-4 and TRBJ2-2, with TRBD2 identical over 14 bases. V trimming: 4 bases; J trimming: 1 base; junction bases outside the gene matches: 6. The CDR3 runs to 18 residues. CDR1 is SGHNT, CDR2 YYREEE, per germline (reference sequence). The CDR3 DNA reads TGTGCCAGCAGCCCGGGACTAGCGGGAGCCCGGAACACCGGGGAGCTGTTTTTT. This sequence encodes CASSPGLAGARNTGELFF. Supplemented by reference TRBV5-4 and TRBJ2-2, the full variable domain reads ETGVTQSPTHLIKTRGQQVTLRCSSQSGHNTVSWYQQALGQGPQFIFQYYREEENGRGNFPPRFSGLQFPNYSSELNVNALELDDSALYLCASSPGLAGARNTGELFFGEGSRLTVL.

CDR3 amino acids: CASSLAIQNEKLFF. CDR3 sequence (DNA): TGTGCCAGCAGCTTAGCGATCCAGAATGAAAAACTGTTTTTT. The chain carries TRBV7-2 and TRBJ1-4; the D is unclear. Germline V gives CDR1 SGHTA, CDR2 FQGNSA. The V end was cut by 0 bases, the J end by 5 bases, with 7 bases between. CDR3 size: 14 residues.

This clone appeared a few times. Here the CDR3 reads CASSLDRVGELFF. Written as DNA, the CDR3 is TGCGCCAGCAGCTTAGACAGGGTCGGGGAGCTGTTTTTT. The chain is built from TRBV5-1 and TRBJ2-2; the match to TRBD1 covers 7 bases. The CDR3 is made up of 13 amino acids. J lost 7 bases, V lost 2 bases, and 2 bases had no gene match. Germline CDR1 and CDR2: SGHRS and YFSETQ.

This clone was detected only once. The CDR3 here is CASSARPQGVAFF. DNA of the CDR3: TGTGCCAGCAGCGCACGCCCACAGGGGGTAGCTTTCTTT. The chain is built from TRBV3-1 (or the pseudogene TRBV3-2) and TRBJ1-1; 8 nucleotides agree with TRBD1. CDR1 and CDR2 from the germline V gene are LGHDT and YNNKEL (reference sequence). CDR3 length: 13 residues. Trimming took 5 bases from V and 10 from J; bases not matched to a gene: 9.

V and J are TRBV19 and TRBJ1-1; D possibly corresponds to TRBD1 (5 bases). CDR3 size: 14 residues. Germline loops: CDR1 LNHDA, CDR2 SQIVND (reference sequence). V was shortened by 2 bases and J by 1 base, with 8 bases between the two germline ends. CDR3 nucleotide sequence: TGTGCCAGTAGTATACAGGGTACGAACACTGAAGCTTTCTTT. Amino acid sequence: CASSIQGTNTEAFF.

The gene calls are TRBV27 and TRBJ2-6; 7 nucleotides agree with TRBD1. The CDR3 is 15 amino acids. CDR1 MNHEY and CDR2 SMNVEV come from the germline V gene (reference sequence). Trimming took 6 bases from V and 2 from J; bases not matched to a gene: 4. The CDR3 region is CASSRGQAGANVLTF. The CDR3 DNA is TGTGCCAGCAGCCGAGGACAGGCTGGGGCCAACGTCCTGACTTTC.

V gene TRBV5-4 combines with J gene TRBJ2-4; 9 bases map to TRBD2. The germline V gene has CDR1 SGHNT and CDR2 YYREEE (reference sequence). CDR3 length equals 15 residues. With V trimmed by 0 bases and J by 6 bases, 4 bases remained unmatched. The CDR3, as DNA: TGTGCCAGCAGCTTGGGACTAGCGGAGGGAAACATTCAGTACTTC. This encodes CASSLGLAEGNIQYF.

This clone was found once. The chain carries TRBV9 and TRBJ2-3, with 13 positions matching TRBD2. The CDR3 sequence is 20 residues long. J lost 0 bases, V lost 4 bases, and 14 bases had no gene match. Germline assignment: CDR1 SGDLS and CDR2 YYNGEE. CDR3 region: CASSPRTSGSGLPSTDTQYF. As DNA, the CDR3 is TGTGCCAGCAGCCCCCGGACTAGCGGGAGTGGGCTTCCTAGCACAGATACGCAGTATTTT.

The genes are TRBV3-1 (or the pseudogene TRBV3-2) and TRBJ1-5; TRBD1 might be the D (5 bases). The germline V gene has CDR1 LGHDT and CDR2 YNNKEL (reference sequence). This CDR3 has 13 residues. Trimming pared 4 bases from V and 1 base from J, leaving 5 bases between. DNA for the CDR3: TGTGCCAGCAGCCGGACAAGCAATCAGCCCCAGCATTTT. It is translated as CASSRTSNQPQHF.

The genes are TRBV14 and TRBJ2-2; D may be TRBD1 (5 bases). The CDR3 contains 14 residues. Germline values: CDR1 SGHDN, CDR2 FVKESK. The V gene lost 1 base and the J gene lost 7 bases, with 10 bases spanning the gap. CDR3 sequence: CASSQGLRDGELFF. Written as DNA, the CDR3 is TGTGCCAGCAGCCAAGGGCTCAGGGACGGGGAGCTGTTTTTT.